Sequencing of this T cell receptor (beta chain) was carried out in a study of Ad26.COV2.S vaccination and SARS-CoV-2 variants. Produced via immunoSEQ multiplex PCR; TCRdb's table is partial and in-frame only. The sample carries around 300,000 clones, approximately 90% recorded once. CDR1 is SGHVS, CDR2 FQNEAQ, per germline. CDR3 size: 13 residues. V shed 5 bases, J shed 3 bases, and the junction held 4 bases outside the gene matches. Of note for this clone: The antigen remains undetermined.

General study points: Vaccine and placebo groups showed comparable non-spike TCR breadth.

As for treatment: some 20 received Ad26.COV2.S at low or high dose, single or two shots; several received placebo; per-sample allocation not given. Sampling was done on day 63 after the first vaccine or placebo injection. The donor was a Boston adult aged 18-55 years. This receptor was obtained from a person aged 18-60 years who received the Ad26.COV2.S COVID-19 vaccine or a placebo. This chain connects TRBV7-8 to TRBJ2-7, with 7 bases lining up with TRBD1. Sequencing used peripheral blood, obtained in a trial of Ad26.COV2.S vaccine versus placebo. The CDR3 DNA sequence: TGTGCCAGCAGCCCCGGGACAGTCTACGAGCAGTACTTC. This gives the protein CASSPGTVYEQYF.